Sequencing of this T cell receptor beta chain was carried out in a study of CD4 and CD8 cells across lung adenocarcinoma regions. Localized lung adenocarcinoma, a non-small cell lung cancer, affected the donors. Germline-derived CDR1 and CDR2 are MNHNS and SASEGT. This CDR3 is 16 amino acids long. A single record per CDR3 protein comes from TCRdb applying MiXCR to the PCR reads. The sample shows over 15,000 distinct CDR3 sequences, approximately 50% of them seen only once. Note on this clonotype: A junction boundary mismatches the germline segment, possibly from a read error.

This clonotype originated in a male donor with lung adenocarcinoma. The CD4 and CD8 labels of this study may be unreliable. This chain links TRBV6-1 with TRBJ2-4; D is perhaps TRBD1 or TRBD2 (5 bases each). The J call may be faulty, since TRBJ2-1 better matches the DNA end. What was sequenced was CD8+ T cells from the margin of a lung tumor. The CDR3 protein is CASRESGPSAKNNQFF. The CDR3, as DNA: TGTGCCAGCCGTGAATCGGGGCCCAGCGCCAAAAACAATCAGTTCTTC.